The present T cell receptor beta chain was sequenced within a study of T cells after yellow fever vaccination. In the study overall: Low-cell-number fractions underwent preparation using SMART-Seq v4 Ultra Low Input. Study-level findings and limits: Relatively few clonotypes were ones that appeared in both CD4 and CD8 compartments. The booster response re-showed most primary clones: approximately 95% CD4, approximately 85% CD8.

Synthesis of TCR cDNA relied on 5'RACE template switching, which attached a universal primer site and UMIs. One entry per CDR3 protein results from TCRdb running MiXCR on the 5' RACE reads. The data show about 400,000 distinct CDR3 sequences, roughly 12% seen once. This clonotype was counted a few times. Its specificity is unknown. The trim removed 0 bases at V and 1 base at J, leaving 12 bases unmatched. This CDR3 is 19 amino acids long. The germline V gene encodes CDR1 SGHDN and CDR2 FVKESK. The receptor was derived from a man between 18 and 35 years old who received the YFV17D yellow fever vaccine. The chain employs TRBV14 and TRBJ2-5; 9 bases are shared with TRBD2. Sample: PBMCs, taken on the day of the first yellow fever vaccination. The DNA for the CDR3 is TGTGCCAGCAGCCAAGAAGAATTAGCGGGGGAATTCTTCCAAGAGACCCAGTACTTC. Translated: CASSQEELAGEFFQETQYF.